This TCR beta chain was sequenced for a study of blood T cell repertoires in COVID-19. Overall study context: From the United States, Italy and Spain came samples of acute and convalescent COVID-19. Sample material is recorded as cDNA or gDNA derived from T cells, B-cell-depleted T cells, or PBMCs.

Authors' analysis steps: Amplified reference gene primers provided the basis for estimating nucleated cell counts. Only in-frame clones appear in the TCRdb table, and some are missing; sequencing was by immunoSEQ multiplex PCR. D and trimming come from the DNA, and the V and J calls and clone size come from that table. Found here are 200,000 to 250,000 clones, around 84% of them singletons; the top ten hold around 0.98%. This clonotype originated in a man aged 40-49 years with acute or convalescent COVID-19. What was sequenced was peripheral blood.

Written as DNA, the CDR3 is TGCGCCAGCAGCTCTGGGACACCAACTAATGAAAAACTGTTTTTT. Translating it yields CASSSGTPTNEKLFF. The V and J genes are TRBV5-1 and TRBJ1-4; maybe TRBD1 (6 bases). With 3 bases removed from V and 0 bases from J, the gap between germline ends came to 9 bases. Germline values: CDR1 SGHRS, CDR2 YFSETQ. The CDR3 covers 15 residues.